The clone carrying this T cell receptor (beta chain) is medium-sized. Its antigen is not known. Other DNA sequences of this sample code for an identical CDR3. These data belong to a study of lymphopenia after photon versus proton radiotherapy. General study results and limits: Only patients who died were analyzed for survival; proton advantage is unproven. After the lymphocyte nadir, photon-treated repertoires showed oligoclonal expansion, especially of CD8+ Temra cells. Larger post-nadir TCR diversity loss correlated inversely with survival in deceased patients. Photon-treated patients lost naive T cells and TCR diversity; proton-treated stayed stable.

CDR1 is LNHNV and CDR2 is YYDKDF in the germline V gene (reference sequence). V gave up 0 bases and J gave up 0 bases, with 9 bases separating them. The CDR3 is made up of 15 amino acids. Only in-frame clones appear in the TCRdb table, and some are missing; sequencing was by immunoSEQ multiplex PCR. The sample consists of fewer than 30,000 clones, roughly 87% of them appearing once. The chain links TRBV15 to TRBJ2-7; maybe TRBD2 (6 bases). Here the sequenced sample was peripheral blood, taken from a patient treated with photon-based radiotherapy. The clonotype comes from a man in his forties or fifties with gastric cancer. CDR3 coding DNA: TGTGCCACCAGCAGAGAGGTTAGCGGCTCCTACGAGCAGTACTTC. It yields the protein CATSREVSGSYEQYF. Supplemented by reference TRBV15 and TRBJ2-7, the full variable domain reads DAMVIQNPRYQVTQFGKPVTLSCSQTLNHNVMYWYQQKSSQAPKLLFHYYDKDFNNEADTPDNFQSRRPNTSFCFLDIRSPGLGDTAMYLCATSREVSGSYEQYFGPGTRLTVT.